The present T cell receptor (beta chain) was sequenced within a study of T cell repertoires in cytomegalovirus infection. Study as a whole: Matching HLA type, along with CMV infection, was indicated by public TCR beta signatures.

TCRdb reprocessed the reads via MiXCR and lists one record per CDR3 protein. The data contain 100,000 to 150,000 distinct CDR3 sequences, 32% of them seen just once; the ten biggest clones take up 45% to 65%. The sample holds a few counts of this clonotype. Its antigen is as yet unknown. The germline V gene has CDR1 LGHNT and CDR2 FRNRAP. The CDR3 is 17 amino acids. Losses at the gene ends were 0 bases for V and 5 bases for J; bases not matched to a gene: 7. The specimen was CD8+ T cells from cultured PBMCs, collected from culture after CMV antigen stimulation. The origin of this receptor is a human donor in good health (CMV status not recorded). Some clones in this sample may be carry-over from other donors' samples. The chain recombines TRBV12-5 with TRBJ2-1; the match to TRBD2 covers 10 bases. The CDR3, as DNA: TGTGCTAGTGGTTTGGTAGTGGAGCGGGGGGGAAACAATGAGCAGTTCTTC. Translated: CASGLVVERGGNNEQFF.